The TCR beta chain described here comes from a study of blood T cell repertoires in COVID-19. Across the study: The samples span acute and convalescent COVID-19 from the United States, Italy and Spain.

This CDR3 has 15 amino acids. V was clipped by 3 bases and J by 2 bases, with 11 bases between them. Germline V gene lookup returns CDR1 MNHNS and CDR2 SASEGT. Original analysis: Researchers report that nucleated cell counts were estimated from reference gene primer amplification. Libraries were prepared by immunoSEQ multiplex PCR; TCRdb keeps only in-frame clonotypes and omits some of them. The V and J calls and clone size are taken from that table; D and trimming were inferred from the DNA. There are about 440,000 clones in the sample; about 91% occur only once, and 10% to 15% lies in the top ten. Seattle patient enrollment occurred during active infection, with longitudinal follow-up thereafter. This clone was found a few times.

The V gene is TRBV6-1, the J gene TRBJ1-5, with D possibly TRBD1 on 6 matching bases. This TCR was sampled from a woman in her forties or fifties with COVID-19, enrolled during active disease. The sample taken for sequencing was peripheral blood. In DNA form, the CDR3 reads TGTGCCAGCAGTGAGTTACAGGGTCGCAATCAGCCCCAGCATTTT. This translates into CASSELQGRNQPQHF.